This T cell receptor beta chain was sequenced in a study of shared clonotypes between healthy human individuals. Notes on this clone: Other DNA sequences within the sample encode an identical CDR3.

Positive CCR7 selection of CD45RO-negative cells yielded the naive CD8 cells, and terminally differentiated effector memory CD45RA+ cells were excluded. The V and J ends lost 2 bases and 5 bases respectively, with 10 bases between them. The CDR3 spans 13 residues. Germline V gene lookup returns CDR1 MNHEY and CDR2 SVGAGI. TCRdb's copy holds only in-frame clones and misses some; the assay was immunoSEQ multiplex PCR. The sample lists over 2 million clones, approximately 95% occurring once. The V gene is TRBV6-5, the J gene TRBJ2-7; no clear D. This TCR derives from a man younger than 35 in good health. Source material: naive CD8+ T cells sorted from blood. The CDR3 region has the DNA TGTGCCAGCAGTTACGGGGTTGGCCACGAGCAGTACTTC. It codes for CASSYGVGHEQYF.